Sequencing of this TCR beta chain was carried out in a study of beta chain features in type 1 diabetes. Expressed TCRB transcripts were sequenced, since all the RNA that had been isolated was reverse transcribed. Sequenced by immunoSEQ multiplex PCR; TCRdb stores in-frame clones only, minus some. The table records approximately 330,000 clones, 9.5% to 11% of them present only once. The TCR was taken from a woman in her twenties or thirties in good health. Sequencing was carried out using naive CD4+ T cells from blood.

CDR3 in DNA: TGCAGCGCACAGGAGACCGATCAGCCCCAGCATTTT. It translates to CSAQETDQPQHF. The chain joins TRBV29-1 to TRBJ1-5; D perhaps matches TRBD1 (5 bases). The ends were cut back, 7 bases at V and 5 bases at J, with 12 bases in the middle. The CDR3 is 12 amino acids. The germline V gene encodes CDR1 SQVTM and CDR2 ANQGSEA.